The 23 T cell receptor beta chains below come from one sample, sequenced in a study of blood T cell repertoires in COVID-19. The data were produced by immunoSEQ multiplex PCR, yet TCRdb's version contains in-frame clones alone and is incomplete. The sample includes about 160,000 clones, roughly 77% of them seen just once. Sequenced: peripheral blood. The receptor source for this set is a human donor in a cohort sampled during active COVID-19.

This clone was found once. V usage is TRBV15 and J usage is TRBJ2-1; 8 positions match TRBD2. The germline CDR1 and CDR2 sequences are LNHNV and YYDKDF (reference sequence). The CDR3 has 15 amino acids. After removal of 1 base from V and 8 bases from J, the junction contained 7 bases not matched to a gene. The CDR3 nucleotides are TGTGCCACCAGCAGAGGGGGTAGCGGGAAGGATGAGCAGTTCTTC. Residues: CATSRGGSGKDEQFF. The complete variable domain, with remaining parts taken from reference TRBV15 and TRBJ2-1, reads DAMVIQNPRYQVTQFGKPVTLSCSQTLNHNVMYWYQQKSSQAPKLLFHYYDKDFNNEADTPDNFQSRRPNTSFCFLDIRSPGLGDTAMYLCATSRGGSGKDEQFFGPGTRLTVL.

This clone was seen only once. The CDR3 spells CALGRTNQPQHF. The CDR3 nucleotides are TGTGCCCTTGGACGGACAAATCAGCCCCAGCATTTT. The rearrangement uses TRBV30 and TRBJ1-5; tentatively, D is TRBD1 (5 bases). The CDR3 sequence is 12 residues long. CDR1 and CDR2 from the germline V gene are GTSNPN and SVGIG (reference sequence). Deletions cut 8 bases from V and 4 bases from J, with 12 bases between. Complete variable domain (other parts from reference TRBV30 and TRBJ1-5): SQTIHQWPATLVQPVGSPLSLECTVEGTSNPNLYWYRQAAGRGLQLLFYSVGIGQISSEVPQNLSASRPQDRQFILSSKKLLLSDSGFYLCALGRTNQPQHFGDGTRLSIL.

The chain is built from TRBV18 and TRBJ1-2; 7 bases are shared with TRBD1. Per germline, CDR1 KGHSH and CDR2 LQKENI. The CDR3 runs to 14 residues. V trimming: 6 bases; J trimming: 4 bases; junction bases outside the gene matches: 8. The CDR3 protein is CASSGGTDVYGYTF. The CDR3 DNA follows: TGTGCCAGCTCCGGCGGGACAGACGTCTATGGCTACACCTTC.

This rearrangement joins TRBV6-5 to TRBJ1-5, with 7 bases that match TRBD1. V was clipped by 6 bases and J by 4 bases; unmatched bases: 3. CDR3 length: 13 residues. In germline, CDR1 is MNHEY, CDR2 SVGAGI. CDR3 amino acids: CASREGQNQPQHF. In DNA form, the CDR3 reads TGTGCCAGCAGGGAGGGACAGAATCAGCCCCAGCATTTT.

This clone was detected only once. J is TRBJ2-7 and V is TRBV4-2; the D gene is possibly TRBD2 (5 bases). CDR1 is LGHNA, CDR2 YNFKEQ, per germline. The CDR3 runs 15 residues. V lost 7 bases and J 6 bases, leaving 22 bases between the germline ends. The CDR3 bases are TGTGCCAGCACCCAGACGGTCCTAGCTTCGTCCGAGCAGTACTTC. As protein: CASTQTVLASSEQYF.

This clone came up once. The V call is TRBV30, the J call TRBJ2-7; tentatively, D is TRBD2 (6 bases). CDR1 and CDR2 from the germline V gene are GTSNPN and SVGIG (reference sequence). V gave up 2 bases and J gave up 2 bases, with 19 bases separating them. The CDR3 is 16 amino acids. CDR3 protein: CAWSSPEGYLPYEQYF. CDR3 DNA sequence: TGTGCCTGGAGTTCCCCGGAGGGATACCTCCCCTACGAGCAGTACTTC.

The CDR3 DNA is TGTGCCAGCAGCAAAGAGGGGGCCCGCTACGAGCAGTACTTC. It encodes CASSKEGARYEQYF. The rearrangement links TRBV21-1 to TRBJ2-7; the table gives TRBD1 as D, unverified against the DNA. TRBV21-1 is described as a pseudogene. CDR3 length: 14 amino acids.

The V gene is TRBV6-1, the J gene TRBJ1-1; 10 bases match TRBD1. V shed 7 bases, J shed 5 bases, and the junction held 4 bases outside the gene matches. The CDR3 has 13 amino acids. The germline V gene encodes CDR1 MNHNS and CDR2 SASEGT. CDR3 in DNA: TGTGCCAGCATGGACAGGGGGTGGACTGAAGCTTTCTTT. Amino acid sequence: CASMDRGWTEAFF.

Note on this clone: This could be a read error, since a much larger clone is one nucleotide away. V usage is TRBV7-2 and J usage is TRBJ1-3; 7 bases map to TRBD1. CDR3 length: 14 amino acids. CDR1 is SGHTA and CDR2 is FQGNSA in the germline V gene. The J segment lost 2 bases and the V segment lost 2 bases, leaving 0 bases of the junction unmatched. The CDR3 spells CASSLQGAGNTIYF. The CDR3 region has the DNA TGTGCCAGCAGCTTACAGGGGGCTGGAAACACCATATATTTT.

This chain uses TRBV7-8 with TRBJ2-7; possible D gene TRBD2, 6 bases. This CDR3 has 14 amino acids. Germline CDR1 reads SGHVS; CDR2 reads FQNEAQ. Trimming took off 5 bases at V and 3 bases at J, with 14 bases between the two ends. Here the CDR3 DNA reads TGTGCCAGCAGCCAATTAGCGGAGCACTACGAGCAGTACTTC. Protein product: CASSQLAEHYEQYF. The full variable domain, rest sourced from reference TRBV7-8 and TRBJ2-7, is GAGVSQSPRYKVAKRGQDVALRCDPISGHVSLFWYQQALGQGPEFLTYFQNEAQLDKSGLPSDRFFAERPEGSVSTLKIQRTQQEDSAVYLCASSQLAEHYEQYFGPGTRLTVT.

This chain connects TRBV11-3 to TRBJ2-7; 7 nucleotides align to TRBD1. V shed 4 bases, J shed 6 bases, and the junction held 12 bases outside the gene matches. Germline CDR1 reads SGHNT; CDR2 reads YENEEA. The CDR3 sequence is 15 residues long. The CDR3 DNA reads as TGTGCCAGCAGCTCCACAGGGGCGGGTGTAGGCGAGCAGTACTTC. Protein: CASSSTGAGVGEQYF.

The rearrangement joins TRBV20-1 to TRBJ1-1; 7 bases fit TRBD1. CDR1 DFQATT and CDR2 SNEGSKA come from the germline V gene (reference sequence). After removal of 6 bases from V and 11 bases from J, the junction contained 6 bases not matched to a gene. CDR3 length: 10 amino acids. CDR3 amino acids: CSAWDRGAFF. CDR3 nucleotides: TGCAGTGCATGGGACAGAGGGGCTTTCTTT.

The rearrangement joins TRBV30 to TRBJ2-7; maybe TRBD2 (5 bases). V was clipped by 0 bases and J by 4 bases, with 13 bases between them. CDR1 and CDR2 (germline): GTSNPN, SVGIG (reference sequence). This CDR3 comprises 14 residues. CDR3 DNA: TGTGCCTGGAGTGTCGTCGGGAATAGGTACGAGCAGTACTTC. Amino acids: CAWSVVGNRYEQYF.

The count of this clone is one. The rearrangement uses TRBV6-1 and TRBJ2-7; maybe TRBD1 (5 bases). The CDR3 totals 16 residues. CDR1 is MNHNS and CDR2 is SASEGT in the germline V gene. V gave up 4 bases and J gave up 0 bases, with 16 bases separating them. The CDR3 spells CASSAQGSRSSYEQYF. CDR3 in DNA: TGTGCCAGCAGTGCCCAGGGAAGCAGGAGCTCCTACGAGCAGTACTTC.

The chain employs TRBV19 and TRBJ1-6; D call uncertain. The germline V gene has CDR1 LNHDA and CDR2 SQIVND (reference sequence). CDR3 length: 13 residues. V was cut by 10 bases and J by 6 bases, with 13 bases left in between. CDR3 nucleotide sequence: TGTGCCACTCTGGAGCGGGGTAATTCACCCCTCCACTTT. Residues: CATLERGNSPLHF.

V gene TRBV28 combines with J gene TRBJ1-2, with TRBD1 matching over 8 bases. Trimming cost V 7 bases and J 4 bases; bases outside gene matches: 8. The CDR3 length is 14 residues. Per the germline V gene, CDR1 is MDHEN and CDR2 is SYDVKM. CDR3 loop: CASTDSGTGYGYTF. The CDR3 nucleotides read TGTGCCAGCACCGATTCGGGGACAGGCTATGGCTACACCTTC.

This sequence joins TRBV19 and TRBJ2-2, with D maybe TRBD1 (5 bases). V lost 7 bases and J lost 5, with 14 bases in between. Germline CDR1 reads LNHDA; CDR2 reads SQIVND (reference sequence). This CDR3 has 14 residues. Here the CDR3 reads CASNPDTRTGELFF. The CDR3, as DNA: TGTGCCAGTAATCCGGACACCCGGACCGGGGAGCTGTTTTTT.

The chain recombines TRBV7-3 with TRBJ1-1, with D possibly TRBD1 on 5 matching bases. The CDR3 runs 13 residues. Germline CDR1 is SGHTA and CDR2 is FQGTGA. Trimming shortened V by 5 bases and J by 1 base, and 8 bases separated the two germline ends. For the CDR3, the DNA is TGTGCCAGCAGCGCGGGGGGGAACACTGAAGCTTTCTTT. Amino acids: CASSAGGNTEAFF.

The chain uses TRBV7-2 and TRBJ2-7; 8 positions match TRBD2. The V and J ends lost 0 bases and 3 bases, in that order; junction bases with no gene match: 4. CDR1 is SGHTA, CDR2 FQGNSA, per germline. This CDR3 has 15 amino acids. CDR3 DNA sequence: TGTGCCAGCAGCTTAGCCGGGACTAGTAGCTACGAGCAGTACTTC. It is translated as CASSLAGTSSYEQYF.

V usage is TRBV7-9 and J usage is TRBJ1-3, with D possibly being TRBD1 (6 bases). The V and J ends lost 7 bases and 1 base respectively, with 17 bases between them. This CDR3 comprises 16 residues. Germline CDR1 SEHNR, CDR2 FQNEAQ (reference sequence). The CDR3 nucleotides are TGTGCCAGCAAGGCGACAGGCCCTAAATCTGGAAACACCATATATTTT. The encoded protein is CASKATGPKSGNTIYF.

The genes are TRBV6-5 and TRBJ2-7, with TRBD2 matching over 7 bases. CDR3 length: 16 residues. V gave up 0 bases and J gave up 3 bases; unmatched junction bases: 8. Germline CDR1 reads MNHEY; CDR2 reads SVGAGI. The CDR3 DNA follows: TGTGCCAGCAGTTACTCCAAGGCGGGAGATGGCTACGAGCAGTACTTC. It translates to CASSYSKAGDGYEQYF.

V gene TRBV27 combines with J gene TRBJ1-5, with unresolved D. This CDR3 is 14 amino acids long. Per germline, CDR1 MNHEY and CDR2 SMNVEV (reference sequence). V lost 3 bases and J 4 bases, leaving 10 bases between the germline ends. The CDR3 loop is CASSFRGPNQPQHF. As DNA, the CDR3 is TGTGCCAGCAGTTTCCGCGGGCCTAATCAGCCCCAGCATTTT.

The chain has TRBV7-9 and TRBJ2-3; D is undetermined. The CDR3 length is 14 residues. Germline V gene data show CDR1 as SEHNR and CDR2 as FQNEAQ (reference sequence). Trimming took off 1 base at V and 1 base at J, with 6 bases between the two ends. The CDR3 sequence is CASSLVSGTDTQYF. The DNA for the CDR3 is TGTGCCAGCAGCTTAGTGTCGGGCACAGATACGCAGTATTTT.